The clone carrying this T cell receptor beta chain was recorded at least ten times. The antigen is unknown. Germline V gene sequence: CDR1 SEHNR, CDR2 FQNEAQ (reference sequence). Trimming left V 2 bases short and J 5 bases short, with 12 bases between. The CDR3 spans 15 residues. Preparation of the TCRbeta library involved a method that used unique molecular identifiers. TCRdb re-called the PCR reads with MiXCR, one entry per CDR3 protein. The sample comprises approximately 300,000 distinct CDR3 sequences, roughly 9.1% of which are singletons, and roughly 7.1% rests with the top ten. This sample is part of a study of T-cell reconstitution after alpha-beta-depleted transplantation in children. General observations from the study: One year post-transplant, T-cell counts and diversity were largely derived from T cells produced anew.

The chain has TRBV7-9 and TRBJ1-4; a possible D gene is TRBD1 (5 bases). This receptor was taken from a boy under three years old with acute myeloid leukemia, due to receive a stem cell transplant. The source was PBMCs, collected before TCRalphabeta/CD19-depleted stem cell transplant. CDR3 coding DNA: TGTGCCAGCAGCTTACGCAGGGCGCGGAATGAAAAACTGTTTTTT. It specifies CASSLRRARNEKLFF.